Following are 16 T cell receptor beta chains from one sample sequenced in a study of cytomegalovirus exposure and HLA in healthy donors. Clones were sequenced by immunoSEQ multiplex PCR, and TCRdb holds only the in-frame ones, with some missing. The data contain roughly 56,000 clones, 90% to 95% of them singletons. The specimen sequenced was PBMCs. Receptors were obtained from a man between 18 and 35 years old in good health and CMV-seronegative.

Remarks on this clone: A junction boundary mismatches the germline segment, possibly from a read error. V is TRBV28 and J is TRBJ2-7; D is undetermined. The CDR3 has 12 amino acids. Germline V gene sequence: CDR1 MDHEN, CDR2 SYDVKM. This chain's CDR3 is CASSITPYAQYF. The CDR3, as DNA: TGTGCCAGCAGTATCACCCCCTACGCGCAGTACTTC. The variable domain in full, with the rest retrieved from reference TRBV28 and TRBJ2-7, is DVKVTQSSRYLVKRTGEKVFLECVQDMDHENMFWYRQDPGLGLRLIYFSYDVKMKEKGDIPEGYSVSREKKERFSLILESASTNQTSMYLCASSITPYAQYFGPGTRLTVT.

CDR3 sequence reads: CASSGGLAGNEQYF. In nucleotides, the CDR3 is TGTGCCAGCAGCGGGGGACTAGCGGGAAACGAGCAGTACTTC. The rearrangement joins TRBV9 to TRBJ2-7, with 13 bases fitting TRBD2. The CDR3 runs to 14 residues. Germline lookup yields CDR1 SGDLS and CDR2 YYNGEE. The V and J ends lost 3 bases and 5 bases, in that order; junction bases with no gene match: 2.

The rearrangement uses TRBV4-2 and TRBJ2-2; 9 bases align to TRBD1. Germline V CDR1 and CDR2: LGHNA, YNFKEQ. The V gene end was trimmed by 0 bases and the J gene end by 7 bases; junction bases not matched to a gene: 3. This CDR3 is 15 amino acids long. The CDR3 loop reads CASSQDGTGFGELFF. DNA of the CDR3: TGTGCCAGCAGCCAAGATGGGACAGGGTTCGGGGAGCTGTTTTTT.

The J gene is TRBJ1-1, the V gene TRBV7-2; D possibly corresponds to TRBD1 (5 bases). The germline V gene encodes CDR1 SGHTA and CDR2 FQGNSA. This CDR3 contains 16 residues. V was shortened by 1 base and J by 4 bases, with 16 bases between the two germline ends. This chain's CDR3 is CASSLGGGIRSTEAFF. The CDR3 DNA reads TGTGCCAGCAGCTTAGGGGGGGGTATCCGCTCCACTGAAGCTTTCTTT.

This clone turned up a few times. The V gene is TRBV28, the J gene TRBJ1-2; 7 bases are shared with TRBD1. The length of the CDR3 is 12 residues. CDR1 is MDHEN, CDR2 SYDVKM, per germline. The V gene end was trimmed by 8 bases and the J gene end by 7 bases; junction bases not matched to a gene: 7. The CDR3 region is CASLIQGSGYTF. The CDR3 nucleotides read TGTGCCAGCCTAATACAGGGGTCTGGCTACACCTTC.

In DNA form, the CDR3 reads TGTGCCAGCAGCTCCGGGACTAGCGGGAGTCCCCCCTCCCCTTACGAGCAGTACTTC. This codes for CASSSGTSGSPPSPYEQYF. The rearrangement joins TRBV7-2 to TRBJ2-7; 14 bases are shared with TRBD2. Germline assignment: CDR1 SGHTA and CDR2 FQGNSA. V shed 4 bases, J shed 4 bases, and the junction held 15 bases outside the gene matches. The length of the CDR3 is 19 residues. Based on the CDR3 plus reference TRBV7-2 and TRBJ2-7, the full variable domain is GAGVSQSPSNKVTEKGKDVELRCDPISGHTALYWYRQSLGQGLEFLIYFQGNSAPDKSGLPSDRFSAERTGGSVSTLTIQRTQQEDSAVYLCASSSGTSGSPPSPYEQYFGPGTRLTVT.

V is TRBV7-9 and J is TRBJ2-2; a possible D gene is TRBD1 (5 bases). V lost 0 bases and J lost 15, with 14 bases in between. CDR1 is SEHNR and CDR2 is FQNEAQ in the germline V gene (reference sequence). The CDR3 is 13 amino acids. The CDR3 bases are TGTGCCAGCAGCTTAGCGCAGCCGGCAGGGATGTTTTTT. Residues: CASSLAQPAGMFF.

The chain combines TRBV11-2 with TRBJ2-7; the D gene is possibly TRBD2 (6 bases). The CDR3 length is 15 residues. V was cut by 4 bases and J by 2 bases, with 15 bases left in between. Germline V gene data show CDR1 as SGHAT and CDR2 as FQNNGV. The CDR3 bases are TGTGCCAGCAGCTCGGGACTCAGTTCCCCCTACGAGCAGTACTTC. Amino acid sequence: CASSSGLSSPYEQYF.

This chain joins TRBV7-9 and TRBJ2-3; D ambiguous. V lost 6 bases and J lost 4, with 8 bases in between. This CDR3 region has 12 residues. Germline V gene data show CDR1 as SEHNR and CDR2 as FQNEAQ (reference sequence). The chain's CDR3 is CASSETADTQYF. CDR3 coding DNA: TGTGCCAGCAGTGAAACGGCAGATACGCAGTATTTT.

This chain uses TRBV28 with TRBJ1-5, with 7 bases matching TRBD1. From germline, CDR1 is MDHEN and CDR2 SYDVKM. The V gene end was trimmed by 6 bases and the J gene end by 6 bases; junction bases not matched to a gene: 5. CDR3 length equals 13 residues. CDR3 region: CASSLGGRQPQHF. The DNA for the CDR3 is TGTGCCAGCAGCCTAGGGGGCCGTCAGCCCCAGCATTTT.

This rearrangement joins TRBV11-2 to TRBJ2-5, with 8 bases identical to TRBD2. Trimming took 2 bases from V and 3 from J; bases not matched to a gene: 8. There are 16 residues in the CDR3. CDR1 and CDR2 (germline): SGHAT, FQNNGV. CDR3 DNA: TGTGCCAGCAGCTTAAGGGGACCGGGAGGGGAAGAGACCCAGTACTTC. This codes for CASSLRGPGGEETQYF.

The V gene is TRBV18, the J gene TRBJ2-7, with TRBD1 identical over 7 bases. V dropped 4 bases and J dropped 1; count of bases not matched to a gene: 4. Germline V gives CDR1 KGHSH, CDR2 LQKENI. CDR3 length equals 14 residues. In DNA form, the CDR3 reads TGTGCCAGCTCACGCCGGGACAGTTCCTACGAGCAGTACTTC. Its protein product is CASSRRDSSYEQYF.

The chain uses TRBV4-1 and TRBJ1-1, with D possibly matching TRBD1 (6 bases). The ends were cut back, 1 base at V and 1 base at J, with 7 bases in the middle. The CDR3 spans 14 residues. Germline CDR1 is MGHRA and CDR2 is YSYEKL. The DNA for the CDR3 is TGCGCCAGCAGCCAAGGGGACAAGAACACTGAAGCTTTCTTT. Translating gives CASSQGDKNTEAFF.

V is TRBV9 and J is TRBJ2-3; 8 nucleotides align to TRBD1. From germline, CDR1 is SGDLS and CDR2 YYNGEE. Trimming took 3 bases from V and 3 from J; bases not matched to a gene: 6. The CDR3 contains 15 residues. The CDR3 region has the DNA TGTGCCAGCAGCGCGGCAGGGGGCTGGACAGATACGCAGTATTTT. It is translated as CASSAAGGWTDTQYF.

This chain links TRBV25-1 with TRBJ1-2; maybe TRBD1 (5 bases). Trimming took off 8 bases at V and 4 bases at J, with 8 bases between the two ends. Germline CDR1 MGHDK, CDR2 SYGVNS. The CDR3 runs to 11 residues. CDR3 DNA sequence: TGTGCCAGCTCAGGGTTCTATGGCTACACCTTC. This translates into CASSGFYGYTF.

V and J are TRBV7-9 and TRBJ1-4; D is perhaps TRBD1 (6 bases). This CDR3 contains 16 residues. Germline CDR1 SEHNR, CDR2 FQNEAQ (reference sequence). Trimming pared 6 bases from V and 2 bases from J, leaving 16 bases between. The CDR3 sequence: CASRRLQGPTNEKLFF. The CDR3 bases are TGTGCCAGCAGGAGACTACAGGGTCCGACTAATGAAAAACTGTTTTTT.